This paragraph reports one T cell receptor (beta chain). TCRbeta library preparation incorporated unique molecular identifiers. One entry per CDR3 protein results from TCRdb running MiXCR on the PCR reads. The table records 440,000 or so distinct CDR3 sequences, 11% of them present only once. The data are from a study of T-cell reconstitution after alpha-beta-depleted transplantation in children. This material consisted of PBMCs from the stem cell graft donor, taken from the stem cell graft. The receptor was derived from a human donor who donated a stem cell graft to a child with acute myeloid leukemia.

CDR3 sequence: CSARPPGHRPGELFF. The CDR3 nucleotides are TGCAGTGCCAGGCCGCCGGGACACCGCCCCGGGGAGCTGTTTTTT. This chain connects TRBV20-1 to TRBJ2-2; D might be TRBD1 (6 bases). CDR1 and CDR2 from the germline V gene are DFQATT and SNEGSKA (reference sequence). V lost 6 bases and J lost 6, with 20 bases in between. The CDR3 is 15 residues long.